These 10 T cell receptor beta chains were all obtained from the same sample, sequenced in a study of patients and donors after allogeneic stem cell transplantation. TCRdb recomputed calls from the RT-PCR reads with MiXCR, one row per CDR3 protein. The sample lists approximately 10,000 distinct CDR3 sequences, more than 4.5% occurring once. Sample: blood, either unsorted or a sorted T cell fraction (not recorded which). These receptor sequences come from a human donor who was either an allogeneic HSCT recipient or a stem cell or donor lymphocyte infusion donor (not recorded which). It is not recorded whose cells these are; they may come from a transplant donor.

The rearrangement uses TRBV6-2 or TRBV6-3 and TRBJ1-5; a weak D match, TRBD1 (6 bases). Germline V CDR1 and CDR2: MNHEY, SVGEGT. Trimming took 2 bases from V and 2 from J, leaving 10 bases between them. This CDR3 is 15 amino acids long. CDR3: CASSYGPGGNQPQHF. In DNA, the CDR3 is TGTGCCAGCAGTTACGGGCCAGGGGGCAATCAGCCCCAGCATTTT.

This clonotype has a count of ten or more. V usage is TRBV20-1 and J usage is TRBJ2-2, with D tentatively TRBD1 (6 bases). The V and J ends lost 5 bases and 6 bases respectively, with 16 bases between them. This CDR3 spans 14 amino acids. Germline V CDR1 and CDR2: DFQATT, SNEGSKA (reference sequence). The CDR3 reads CSASGTIGSGELFF. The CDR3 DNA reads TGCAGTGCTTCCGGGACAATCGGCTCCGGGGAGCTGTTTTTT.

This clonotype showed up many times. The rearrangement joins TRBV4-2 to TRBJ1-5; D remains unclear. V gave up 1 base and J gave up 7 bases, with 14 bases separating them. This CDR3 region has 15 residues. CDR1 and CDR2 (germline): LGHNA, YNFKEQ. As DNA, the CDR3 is TGTGCCAGCAGCCAAGCCCCGAACACGGGACAGCCCCAGCATTTT. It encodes CASSQAPNTGQPQHF.

The chain's CDR3 is CASSSGGTSYNEQFF. CDR3 coding DNA: TGTGCCAGCAGCTCCGGCGGTACGTCCTACAATGAGCAGTTCTTC. The chain links TRBV7-3 to TRBJ2-1; D is ambiguous. CDR3 length: 15 amino acids. Trimming cost V 4 bases and J 1 base, with 11 bases left between them. Germline values: CDR1 SGHTA, CDR2 FQGTGA.

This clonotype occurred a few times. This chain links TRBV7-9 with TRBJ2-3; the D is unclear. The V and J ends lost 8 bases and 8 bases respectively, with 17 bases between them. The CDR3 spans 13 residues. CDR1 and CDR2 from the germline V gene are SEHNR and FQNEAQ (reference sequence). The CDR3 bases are TGTGCCAGCGGAATAGGGCAGCCGGGTACGCAGTATTTT. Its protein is CASGIGQPGTQYF.

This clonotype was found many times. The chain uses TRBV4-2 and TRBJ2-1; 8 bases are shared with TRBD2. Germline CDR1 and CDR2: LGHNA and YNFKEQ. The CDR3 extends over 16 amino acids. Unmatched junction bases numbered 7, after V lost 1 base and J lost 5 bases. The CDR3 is CASSQAAGAPNNEQFF. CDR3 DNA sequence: TGTGCCAGCAGCCAAGCAGCGGGAGCCCCTAACAATGAGCAGTTCTTC.

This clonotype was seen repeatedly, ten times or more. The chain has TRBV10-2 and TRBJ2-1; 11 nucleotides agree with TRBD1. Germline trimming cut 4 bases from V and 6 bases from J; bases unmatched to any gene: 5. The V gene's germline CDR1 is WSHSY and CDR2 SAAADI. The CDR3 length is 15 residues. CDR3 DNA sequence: TGCGCCAGCAGTGGGGACAGGGGGTATTCCAATGAGCAGTTCTTC. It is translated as CASSGDRGYSNEQFF.

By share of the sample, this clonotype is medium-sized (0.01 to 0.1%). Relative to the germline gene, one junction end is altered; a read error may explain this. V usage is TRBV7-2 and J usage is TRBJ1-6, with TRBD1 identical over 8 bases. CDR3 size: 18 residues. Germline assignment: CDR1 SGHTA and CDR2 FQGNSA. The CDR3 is CASSVARQGRNYNSPLHF. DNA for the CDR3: TGTGCCAGCAGCGTAGCGAGACAGGGGAGGAACTATAATTCACCCCTCCACTTT.

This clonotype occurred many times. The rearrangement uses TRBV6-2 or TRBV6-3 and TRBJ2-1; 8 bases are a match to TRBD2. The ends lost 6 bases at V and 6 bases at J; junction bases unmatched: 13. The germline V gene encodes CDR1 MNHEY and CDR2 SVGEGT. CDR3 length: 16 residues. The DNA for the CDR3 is TGTGCCAGCAGAACAACTAGCGGCCCTGGGGGCAATGAGCAGTTCTTC. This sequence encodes CASRTTSGPGGNEQFF.

This CDR3 reads CASSYLGGASTDTQYF. In nucleotides, the CDR3 is TGTGCCAGCAGCTACTTAGGGGGGGCGAGCACAGATACGCAGTATTTT. V and J are TRBV5-4 and TRBJ2-3; TRBD2 is a possible D gene (7 bases). The CDR3 is 16 residues long. Per the germline V gene, CDR1 is SGHNT and CDR2 is YYREEE (reference sequence). V dropped 3 bases and J dropped 0 bases, with 14 bases sitting between them.